A selection of T cell receptor beta chains follows, all from one sample in a study of T cell repertoires in cytomegalovirus infection. These receptors' antigens are unknown. TCRdb re-called the reads through MiXCR, storing one row per CDR3 protein. The sample lists around 300,000 distinct CDR3 sequences, roughly a fifth occurring once. The material was cultured PBMCs, obtained from culture after CMV antigen stimulation. The receptors shown here come from a human donor in good health (CMV status not recorded). Some clones in this sample may be carry-over from other donors' samples. The CDR3 runs from the conserved cysteine through the conserved F or W. The D gene is left open where the match is weak. Not every row has a clone size; where given, it reads once, few, many or a size class.

d_call j_call v_call clone_size cdr3_aa cdr3_nt
NA TRBJ1-4 TRBV7-2 many CASSLVFPEKLFF TGTGCCAGCAGCTTAGTGTTTCCTGAAAAACTGTTTTTT
TRBD1 TRBJ2-7 TRBV28 NA CASTSGGSDTYEQYF TGTGCCAGCACTTCAGGGGGTAGCGACACCTACGAGCAGTACTTC
TRBD2 TRBJ2-7 TRBV7-2 few CASSAYSSGTYEQYF TGTGCCAGCAGCGCCTACTCTAGCGGGACCTACGAGCAGTACTTC
NA TRBJ2-3 TRBV20-1 once CSAERADTQYF TGCAGTGCTGAGAGGGCAGATACGCAGTATTTT
NA TRBJ1-5 TRBV18 many CASSSGGGNQPQHF TGTGCCAGCAGCTCGGGAGGTGGCAATCAGCCCCAGCATTTT
NA TRBJ2-2 TRBV7-2 many CASSLLAANTGELFF TGTGCCAGCAGCTTATTGGCGGCGAACACCGGGGAGCTGTTTTTT
NA TRBJ2-3 TRBV20-1 NA CSARSRGVSYTDTQYF TGCAGTGCTAGATCGCGAGGGGTTTCCTACACAGATACGCAGTATTTT
TRBD2 TRBJ2-3 TRBV11-2 NA CASSLAGGGGDTQYF TGTGCCAGCAGCTTAGCTGGCGGGGGGGGAGATACGCAGTATTTT
NA TRBJ2-1 TRBV7-2 many CASSLLSSIVGNEQFF TGTGCCAGCAGCTTACTAAGCAGTATTGTGGGAAATGAGCAGTTCTTC
TRBD2 TRBJ2-2 TRBV19 NA CASSIRLAVDTGELFF TGTGCCAGTAGTATCCGACTAGCGGTCGACACCGGGGAGCTGTTTTTT
NA TRBJ2-2 TRBV7-9 NA CASSFQGRTGELFF TGTGCCAGCAGCTTTCAGGGGAGGACCGGGGAGCTGTTTTTT
TRBD1 TRBJ2-1 TRBV12-3/TRBV12-4 NA CASSNPTGFSSGSYNEQFF TGTGCCAGCAGTAACCCGACAGGGTTCTCCTCAGGCTCCTACAATGAGCAGTTCTTC
NA TRBJ2-1 TRBV6-1 NA CASSERPNRRSEQFF TGTGCCAGCAGTGAAAGGCCGAACCGACGGAGTGAGCAGTTCTTC
NA TRBJ2-1 TRBV3-1 NA CASSRLRAYNEQFF TGTGCCAGCAGCCGCCTCCGGGCCTACAATGAGCAGTTCTTC
NA TRBJ1-4 TRBV7-9 NA CASSLGAVEKLFF TGTGCCAGCAGCTTAGGAGCGGTTGAAAAACTGTTTTTT
TRBD1 TRBJ2-1 TRBV2 few CASSEPQRPGTAFF TGTGCCAGCAGTGAGCCCCAGAGGCCGGGGACAGCCTTCTTC
TRBD1 TRBJ1-6 TRBV7-2 many CASSRQTGGGSPLHF TGTGCCAGCAGCCGCCAGACAGGGGGCGGTTCACCCCTCCACTTT
TRBD1 TRBJ2-1 TRBV4-1 few CASSQGQGLSYNEQFF TGCGCCAGCAGCCAAGGACAGGGCCTCTCCTACAATGAGCAGTTCTTC
TRBD2 TRBJ2-5 TRBV7-6 many CASSLVSSGETQYF TGTGCCAGCAGCTTAGTGTCTAGCGGAGAGACCCAGTACTTC
NA TRBJ1-1 TRBV28 NA CASSLRTNTEAFF TGTGCCAGCAGTTTAAGAACGAACACTGAAGCTTTCTTT
NA TRBJ2-5 TRBV7-6 many CASSLTWEFSETQYF TGTGCCAGCAGCTTAACGTGGGAATTTTCAGAGACCCAGTACTTC
TRBD2 TRBJ2-7 TRBV5-6 NA CASSLGQTRLAGNEQYF TGTGCCAGCAGCTTGGGACAGACTCGACTAGCGGGAAACGAGCAGTACTTC
TRBD2 TRBJ2-5 TRBV7-2 many CASSLTSGRRETQYF TGTGCCAGCAGCTTGACTAGCGGGAGAAGAGAGACCCAGTACTTC
NA TRBJ1-5 TRBV19 few CASSRGSRVQPQHF TGTGCCAGTAGTAGAGGGTCTCGGGTTCAGCCCCAGCATTTT
NA TRBJ1-4 TRBV27 many CASSLIGYNNEKLFF TGTGCCAGCAGTTTAATCGGGTATAATAATGAAAAACTGTTTTTT
TRBD1 TRBJ1-4 TRBV10-3 NA CAISEWTGKNEKLFF TGTGCCATCAGTGAGTGGACAGGGAAAAATGAAAAACTGTTTTTT
TRBD1 TRBJ1-6 TRBV9 NA CASSSGQGRENSPLHF TGTGCCAGCAGCTCTGGACAGGGGCGCGAAAATTCACCCCTCCACTTT
TRBD2 TRBJ2-5 TRBV6-1 few CASRDGLAGISQYF TGTGCCAGCAGGGACGGACTAGCCGGAATTTCCCAGTACTTC
TRBD1 TRBJ1-3 TRBV12-3/TRBV12-4 NA CASSFTGVSGNTIYF TGTGCCAGCAGTTTCACAGGGGTCTCTGGAAACACCATATATTTT
TRBD1 TRBJ1-5 TRBV19 NA CASSVGQYSNQPQHF TGTGCCAGTAGTGTGGGACAGTATAGCAATCAGCCCCAGCATTTT
TRBD2 TRBJ2-4 TRBV7-9 NA CASSHTGLEPFLAKNIQYF TGTGCCAGCAGTCATACTGGACTAGAACCGTTCTTAGCCAAAAACATTCAGTACTTC
TRBD1 TRBJ1-2 TRBV12-3/TRBV12-4 many CASSTTGLIGYTF TGTGCCAGCAGTACGACAGGGTTGATCGGCTACACCTTC
TRBD2 TRBJ2-1 TRBV6-6 NA CASTSSGRVGEQFF TGTGCCAGCACCAGTAGCGGGAGGGTTGGTGAGCAGTTCTTC
NA TRBJ1-3 TRBV12-3/TRBV12-4 many CASSFGDMDRDTIYF TGTGCCAGCAGTTTTGGTGACATGGATAGGGACACCATATATTTT
TRBD1 TRBJ2-3 TRBV24-1 once CATSDPKTGGTDTQYF TGTGCCACCAGTGATCCCAAGACAGGGGGAACAGATACGCAGTATTTT
TRBD1 TRBJ2-1 TRBV28 NA CASSIGTVTYNEQFF TGTGCCAGCAGTATAGGGACAGTTACATACAATGAGCAGTTCTTC
NA TRBJ2-5 TRBV15 few CATSSPRLETQYF TGTGCCACCAGCAGCCCCCGCCTAGAGACCCAGTACTTC
TRBD2 TRBJ2-1 TRBV29-1 few CSVSIAGVGNEQFF TGCAGCGTTTCAATAGCGGGAGTTGGCAATGAGCAGTTCTTC
NA TRBJ2-3 TRBV12-3/TRBV12-4 NA CASSPLLSTDTQYF TGTGCCAGCAGTCCGTTGCTAAGCACAGATACGCAGTATTTT
TRBD1 TRBJ1-6 TRBV20-1 NA CSAPDRDWSNSPLHF TGCAGTGCTCCCGACAGGGACTGGAGTAATTCACCCCTCCACTTT
TRBD1 TRBJ2-1 TRBV6-2/TRBV6-3 NA CASVKQGGSYNEQFF TGTGCCAGCGTTAAACAGGGGGGCTCCTACAATGAGCAGTTCTTC
TRBD1 TRBJ1-2 TRBV5-6 many CASSFWGQGAHDYGYTF TGTGCCAGCAGCTTCTGGGGACAGGGGGCCCATGACTATGGCTACACCTTC
NA TRBJ1-2 TRBV7-2 few CASSPSWGAYGYTF TGTGCCAGCAGCCCGAGTTGGGGAGCCTATGGCTACACCTTC
NA TRBJ2-2 TRBV7-7 NA CASAGGNTGELFF TGTGCCAGCGCTGGAGGGAACACCGGGGAGCTGTTTTTT
NA TRBJ1-2 TRBV7-2 NA CASSPAESYGYTF TGTGCCAGCAGCCCAGCGGAGTCGTATGGCTACACCTTC
NA TRBJ2-1 TRBV7-2 many CASSLSRNNEQFF TGTGCCAGCAGCTTGAGTCGGAACAATGAGCAGTTCTTC
NA TRBJ2-3 TRBV24-1 few CATSDPETWADTQYF TGTGCCACCAGTGACCCAGAAACCTGGGCAGATACGCAGTATTTT
TRBD2 TRBJ2-2 TRBV19 NA CAKTVLRLGSAGDATGELFF TGTGCCAAAACGGTCCTGCGTTTAGGTTCAGCGGGAGACGCCACCGGGGAGCTGTTTTTT
NA TRBJ1-5 TRBV15 few CATSRDQQGGNQPQHF TGTGCCACCAGCAGAGATCAACAGGGCGGCAATCAGCCCCAGCATTTT